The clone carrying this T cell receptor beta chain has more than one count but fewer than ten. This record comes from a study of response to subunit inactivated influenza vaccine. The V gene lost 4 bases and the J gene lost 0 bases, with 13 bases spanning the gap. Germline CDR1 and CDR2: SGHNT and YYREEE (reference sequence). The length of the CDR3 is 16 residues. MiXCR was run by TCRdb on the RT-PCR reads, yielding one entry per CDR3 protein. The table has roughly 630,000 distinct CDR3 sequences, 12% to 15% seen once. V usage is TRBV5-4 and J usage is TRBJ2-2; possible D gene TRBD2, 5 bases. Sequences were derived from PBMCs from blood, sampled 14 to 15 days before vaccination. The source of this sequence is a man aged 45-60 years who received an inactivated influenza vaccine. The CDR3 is CASSPERAANTGELFF. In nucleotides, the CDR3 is TGTGCCAGCAGCCCGGAGAGGGCGGCGAACACCGGGGAGCTGTTTTTT.